This T cell receptor beta chain was obtained from a study of HIV-infected children after antiretroviral therapy interruption (dated by TCRdb to the late 2010s). Looking at the study overall: All eight included children had a CD4+ count above 500 and a viral load below 50 copies/ml, with four on planned treatment interruption and four on continuous treatment. A median age of approximately 9.1 years was recorded in the interruption group, and a median age of roughly 8 years was recorded in the continuous treatment group. Exposure to EBV and CMV had been recorded for most participating children. Interruption-arm samples came from week 0, week 12, end of interruption (week 24 or 48), and about 3 years after study end. Continuous-treatment samples were analyzed from corresponding weeks 0, 48 and 150. TCR repertoires were compared between children on planned treatment interruption and children on continuous antiretroviral treatment, alongside thymic output measurements.

The method behind the library was 3' RACE. TCR libraries were generated from RNA by a 3' RACE protocol incorporating unique molecular identifiers so that PCR amplification bias could be corrected. As many as 12 amplicon libraries were pooled and then sequenced on an Illumina MiSeq using v2 2x250 paired-end chemistry. The original pipeline was this. Reads were processed with Decombinator for assignment of V and J genes and CDR3, and barcode-based correction of errors and PCR bias was applied. Before the Gini coefficient was calculated with the R ineq package, repertoires were subsampled to the same depth. Three approaches were used to assess CDR3 similarity: GLIPH, Hamming distance and a shared triplet metric. The raw public reads went through TCRdb reprocessing: fastp at Q25, MiXCR clone calling, in-frame beta chains kept. Each entry is one CDR3 protein sequence, shown with its most common DNA and genes. These V and J calls derive from TCRdb rather than the authors' analysis. The sample table lists roughly 7,300 distinct CDR3 sequences, 16% of them with a count of one. Together, the top ten hold roughly 13% of the sample.

This clonotype was detected ten times or more. Its binding antigen is unknown. Base qualities were left out, and no much larger clone turns up one base away. Results and caveats for the whole study, not just this receptor: The small number of patients is a limitation, and caution is needed when interpreting the data. For naive CD4+ repertoires of PTI patients, CDR3 sharing between time points dropped once interruption began, while many sequences were shared between the end of interruption and 3 years later. In a few patients, shared-triplet CDR3 clusters rose after interruption; the overall rise was significant only when one outlier patient was excluded.

In the paper's terms, the treatment or condition label means: PENTA 11 planned treatment interruption arm or continuous ART arm. The participants, all children from the United Kingdom aged 2 to 15 years, had been on at least three-drug ART for a minimum of 24 weeks. Cryopreserved PBMCs containing at least 5 million viable cells were needed, and several candidate patients were excluded because their viable PBMC yield was low. Using a FACSAria III cell sorter, memory CD8+ CD45RO+ CD45RA- T cells were FACS-sorted out of thawed PBMCs. The sorted cells were fixed, and RNA was then extracted with the RNeasy FFPE kit and afterward with the RNeasy Micro kit. The sequence derives from a pool of human donors with HIV. The specimen was CD45RO+ CD8+ T cells from PBMCs, pooled from several time points, collected from a donor given antiretroviral therapy, either interrupted or continuous. The meaning of the sample's cell subset or site label: memory CD8+ CD45RO+ CD45RA- T cells.

The CDR3 protein sequence reads: CSARDRNYNEQFF. The nucleotide sequence reads TGCAGTGCTAGGGACAGGAACTACAATGAGCAGTTCTTC. The chain joins TRBV20-1 to TRBJ2-1, and 7 junction bases match TRBD1. The germline V and J ends show losses of 3 bases and 3 bases respectively, and no gene match explains 2 bases of the junction. Including cysteine and phenylalanine, the CDR3 has 13 amino acids. Here the CDR3 DNA is all that survives: 39 bases in frame from base 1. The germline V gene (reference sequence) specifies DFQATT as CDR1 and SNEGSKA as CDR2.